The rows below give T cell receptor beta chains drawn from one sample of a study of glioma-infiltrating T cells after dendritic cell vaccination. Clones were read by immunoSEQ multiplex PCR, and TCRdb kept only the in-frame ones, dropping some. The table has more than 95,000 clones, less than 90% seen once. The sequencing here drew on blood, taken after dendritic cell vaccination. The receptor source for this set is a human donor with glioblastoma. CDR3s include the opening cysteine and the closing phenylalanine or tryptophan. Fields, in order: D gene, J gene, V gene, CDR3 length, clone size, CDR3 protein, CDR3 DNA. A D gene is named only where the DNA matches it firmly. Rows give clone size only sometimes, using once, few, many, or a class for an expanded clone.

TRBD2,TRBJ2-1,TRBV5-5,15,.,CASSLDWGGYNEQFF,TGTGCCAGCAGCTTGGACTGGGGGGGGTACAATGAGCAGTTCTTC
.,TRBJ2-7,TRBV19,14,.,CASSTWTTPQGQYF,TGTGCCAGTAGTACGTGGACTACCCCTCAGGGGCAGTACTTC
TRBD1,TRBJ1-2,TRBV11-2,13,.,CASSLRQGHGYTF,TGTGCCAGCAGCCTGAGACAGGGGCATGGCTACACCTTC
.,TRBJ2-5,TRBV28,13,.,CASSLYLKETQYF,TGTGCCAGCAGTTTATATCTTAAAGAGACCCAGTACTTC
TRBD1,TRBJ1-2,TRBV10-3,14,.,CAISGTGNPYGYTF,TGTGCCATCAGTGGGACAGGGAATCCCTATGGCTACACCTTC
.,TRBJ2-7,TRBV5-4,13,.,CASRFWTSYEQYF,TGTGCCAGCAGGTTCTGGACATCCTACGAGCAGTACTTC
.,TRBJ2-1,TRBV6-1,14,.,CANAPRQRYNEQFF,TGTGCCAACGCCCCTAGGCAGCGGTATAATGAGCAGTTCTTC
.,TRBJ1-5,TRBV6-1,11,.,CASSDPQPQHF,TGTGCCAGCAGTGACCCGCAGCCCCAGCATTTT
TRBD2,TRBJ2-3,TRBV5-1,17,.,CASTFGAGAGAADTQYF,TGCGCCAGCACCTTTGGGGCCGGAGCGGGAGCGGCAGATACGCAGTATTTT
TRBD1,TRBJ1-4,TRBV5-1,15,once,CASSQQGASNEKLFF,TGCGCCAGCAGCCAGCAGGGGGCGTCTAATGAAAAACTGTTTTTT
.,TRBJ2-5,TRBV5-1,14,.,CASSLGTSRETQYF,TGCGCCAGCAGCTTAGGAACCTCGAGGGAGACCCAGTACTTC
.,TRBJ2-2,TRBV13,16,once,CASSPGSEPPGGELFF,TGTGCCAGCAGCCCCGGGTCCGAGCCACCGGGAGGGGAGCTGTTTTTT
.,TRBJ2-1,TRBV27,15,.,CASSPRRGRYNEQFF,TGTGCCAGCAGTCCGAGGCGGGGTCGTTACAATGAGCAGTTCTTC
TRBD1,TRBJ2-1,TRBV5-1,17,.,CASSIGTGWTANNEQFF,TGCGCCAGCAGCATAGGGACAGGGTGGACGGCAAACAATGAGCAGTTCTTC
TRBD1,TRBJ1-6,TRBV4-1,16,.,CASSPTGSSYNSPLHF,TGCGCCAGCAGCCCGACAGGGAGCTCCTATAATTCACCCCTCCACTTT
.,TRBJ1-1,TRBV2,14,.,CASSEAGAPSEAFF,TGTGCCAGCAGTGAAGCAGGGGCACCCTCTGAAGCTTTCTTT
.,TRBJ1-5,TRBV18,16,.,CASSPIVAPYNQPQHF,TGTGCCAGCTCACCAATAGTCGCACCATACAATCAGCCCCAGCATTTT
.,TRBJ1-2,TRBV30,14,.,CAWSFHPQGSGYTF,TGTGCCTGGAGCTTCCACCCGCAGGGGTCTGGCTACACCTTC
TRBD1,TRBJ2-2,TRBV7-3,16,.,CASSRSTGGNTGELFF,TGTGCCAGCAGCCGTAGCACAGGGGGAAATACCGGGGAGCTGTTTTTT
.,TRBJ1-1,TRBV23-1,11,few,CASSHQSATFF,TGCGCCAGCAGTCATCAATCCGCGACTTTCTTT
TRBD1,TRBJ1-2,TRBV5-1,13,.,CASSFQGADGYTF,TGCGCCAGCAGCTTTCAGGGGGCTGATGGCTACACCTTC
TRBD2,TRBJ2-5,TRBV9,17,.,CASSVGGLAGLQETQYF,TGTGCCAGCAGCGTAGGGGGACTAGCGGGGTTGCAAGAGACCCAGTACTTC
TRBD1,TRBJ1-2,TRBV27,14,.,CASSPRTGNYGYTF,TGTGCCAGCAGTCCGCGGACAGGGAATTATGGCTACACCTTC
TRBD2,TRBJ2-3,TRBV28,18,.,CASSLPGTSGSSTDTQYF,TGTGCCAGCAGTCTGCCCGGGACTAGCGGGTCTAGCACAGATACGCAGTATTTT
.,TRBJ1-1,TRBV6-1,15,.,CASSGGRAPNTEAFF,TGTGCCAGCAGTGGTGGCAGGGCCCCGAACACTGAAGCTTTCTTT
TRBD1,TRBJ2-3,TRBV5-1,14,.,CASSRGTGKDTQYF,TGCGCCAGCAGCAGGGGGACAGGGAAAGATACGCAGTATTTT
.,TRBJ2-3,TRBV25-1,14,.,CASSEYGFTDTQYF,TGTGCCAGCAGTGAATATGGCTTCACAGATACGCAGTATTTT
.,TRBJ1-2,TRBV14,15,.,CASSQVFGVGHGYTF,TGTGCCAGCAGCCAAGTATTCGGGGTCGGCCATGGCTACACCTTC
.,TRBJ2-3,TRBV7-9,15,.,CASSSAVERTDTQYF,TGTGCCAGCAGCTCGGCGGTTGAAAGGACAGATACGCAGTATTTT
.,TRBJ2-7,TRBV28,14,.,CASSLPGKAYEQYF,TGTGCCAGCAGTTTACCGGGTAAGGCCTACGAGCAGTACTTC
.,TRBJ2-7,TRBV27,14,.,CASSYSGLSYEQYF,TGTGCCAGCAGTTATAGCGGCCTCTCCTACGAGCAGTACTTC
.,TRBJ1-2,TRBV5-1,13,.,CASSLDRDYGYTF,TGCGCCAGCAGCTTGGACAGGGACTATGGCTACACCTTC
.,TRBJ1-2,TRBV6-6,11,.,CASRADYGYTF,TGTGCCAGCAGGGCAGATTATGGCTACACCTTC